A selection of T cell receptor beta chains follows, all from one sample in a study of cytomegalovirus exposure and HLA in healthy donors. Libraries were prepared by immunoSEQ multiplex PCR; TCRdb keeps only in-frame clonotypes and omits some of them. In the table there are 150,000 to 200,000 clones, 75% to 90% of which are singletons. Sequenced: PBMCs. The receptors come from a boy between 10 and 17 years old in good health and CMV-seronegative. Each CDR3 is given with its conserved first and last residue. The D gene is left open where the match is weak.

CASSLVPGGQETQYF	TGCGCCAGCAGCTTGGTACCGGGGGGCCAAGAGACCCAGTACTTC	TRBJ2-5	TRBD2	TRBV5-1
CASSTSGNNEQFF	TGTGCCAGCAGCACCAGCGGGAACAATGAGCAGTTCTTC	TRBJ2-1	TRBD2	TRBV11-3
CASSFSGVLGTEAFF	TGTGCCAGCAGTTTTTCCGGAGTCCTTGGAACTGAAGCTTTCTTT	TRBJ1-1	NA	TRBV27
CGSSPPGQGSSYEQYF	TGTGGCAGCTCACCTCCGGGACAGGGGTCCTCCTACGAGCAGTACTTC	TRBJ2-7	TRBD1	TRBV18
CASRYRNQETQYF	TGTGCCAGCAGGTACAGGAATCAAGAGACCCAGTACTTC	TRBJ2-5	NA	TRBV5-4
CASSPPIGQGNYGYTF	TGTGCCAGCTCACCACCGATTGGACAGGGGAACTATGGCTACACCTTC	TRBJ1-2	TRBD1	TRBV18
CASRTGVYTDTQYF	TGCGCCAGCAGGACAGGGGTCTACACAGATACGCAGTATTTT	TRBJ2-3	TRBD1	TRBV5-1
CASSEGRTRIRSVPYEQYF	TGTGCCAGCAGTGAAGGACGGACTAGGATAAGATCAGTCCCCTACGAGCAGTACTTC	TRBJ2-7	TRBD2	TRBV6-1
CAWRRGAKNIQYF	TGTGCCTGGAGACGCGGGGCCAAAAACATTCAGTACTTC	TRBJ2-4	NA	TRBV30
CASSFHYEQYF	TGTGCCAGCAGCTTTCACTACGAGCAGTACTTC	TRBJ2-7	NA	TRBV11-2